One and the same sample provided the 14 T cell receptor beta chains below, sequenced in a study of cytomegalovirus exposure and HLA in healthy donors. Primers: 60 Vbeta forward and 13 Jbeta reverse. TCRdb's table, derived via immunoSEQ multiplex PCR, lists solely in-frame clones and lacks some. The sample lists about 170,000 clones, 75% to 85% seen once, with approximately 6.7% in the top ten. The sample comprised PBMCs. The receptor set was obtained from a man younger than 40 in good health and CMV-seropositive.

V and J are TRBV21-1 and TRBJ1-4; the table's D call, TRBD1, was not checked against the DNA. TRBV21-1 is flagged as a pseudogene. This CDR3 is 17 amino acids long. CDR3 sequence: CASSKYPDRDRPEKLFF. CDR3 coding DNA: TGTGCCAGCAGCAAATATCCTGACCGGGACAGACCTGAAAAACTGTTTTTT.

The DNA for the CDR3 is TGTGCCAGCAGTTACAAAGCGACCCAGTACTTC. Protein: CASSYKATQYF. The genes are TRBV6-5 and TRBJ2-5; D ambiguous. The CDR3 sequence is 11 residues long. Germline lookup yields CDR1 MNHEY and CDR2 SVGAGI. The V and J ends lost 2 bases and 7 bases respectively, with 5 bases between them.

This clone is deemed medium-sized. The genes are TRBV4-3 and TRBJ2-2; 8 bases align to TRBD1. The germline gives CDR1 LGHNA, CDR2 YSLEER. V dropped 3 bases and J dropped 6; count of bases not matched to a gene: 9. The CDR3 sequence is 16 residues long. The chain's CDR3 is CASSQAGTGEPGELFF. For the CDR3, the DNA is TGCGCCAGCAGCCAGGCCGGGACAGGTGAACCCGGGGAGCTGTTTTTT.

The rearrangement joins TRBV2 to TRBJ2-7, with a weak D call TRBD1 (6 bases). The germline V and J ends were trimmed by 4 bases and 10 bases, with 17 bases remaining between them. The CDR3 runs 13 residues. Germline V gives CDR1 SNHLY, CDR2 FYNNEI. This CDR3 reads CASSAGTPVGQYF. For the CDR3, the DNA is TGTGCCAGCAGTGCCGGGACACCGGTTGGACAGTACTTC.

Only a few counts were recorded for this clone. J is TRBJ1-1 and V is TRBV5-1; possibly TRBD1 for D (6 bases). This CDR3 contains 13 residues. V dropped 8 bases and J dropped 1 base, with 12 bases sitting between them. From germline, CDR1 is SGHRS and CDR2 YFSETQ. The CDR3 DNA reads TGCGCCAGTGCCACAGGGCCGAACACTGAAGCTTTCTTT. The encoded protein is CASATGPNTEAFF.

This rearrangement joins TRBV10-2 to TRBJ2-7; the match to TRBD1 covers 7 bases. Trimming at V came to 6 bases and at J to 2 bases, leaving 10 bases not matched to a gene. This CDR3 region has 15 residues. From germline, CDR1 is WSHSY and CDR2 SAAADI. The CDR3 coding sequence is TGCGCCAGCAGCGTGGGACAGACGGACACCTACGAGCAGTACTTC. Its protein is CASSVGQTDTYEQYF.

V gene TRBV7-9 combines with J gene TRBJ2-6, with a tentative D call TRBD1 (8 bases). The ends were cut back, 7 bases at V and 1 base at J, with 17 bases in the middle. The CDR3 has 17 amino acids. CDR1 and CDR2 from the germline V gene are SEHNR and FQNEAQ (reference sequence). CDR3 in amino acids: CASNRGGRGSGANVLTF. In DNA form, the CDR3 reads TGTGCCAGCAACAGGGGGGGCAGGGGATCTGGGGCCAACGTCCTGACTTTC.

This sequence joins TRBV10-2 and TRBJ2-7; 10 bases are shared with TRBD2. This CDR3 has 20 amino acids. CDR1 and CDR2 (germline): WSHSY, SAAADI. The trim removed 0 bases at V and 0 bases at J, leaving 14 bases unmatched. CDR3 residues: CASSESTYGLADPSSYEQYF. The CDR3 region has the DNA TGCGCCAGCAGTGAGTCGACCTATGGACTAGCGGATCCGAGCTCCTACGAGCAGTACTTC.

The chain combines TRBV5-1 with TRBJ1-5, with 11 bases lining up with TRBD1. Looked up from germline, CDR1 is SGHRS and CDR2 is YFSETQ. Trimming at V came to 1 base and at J to 6 bases, leaving 3 bases not matched to a gene. The CDR3 runs to 15 residues. The CDR3 region is CASSLWTGGGQPQHF. The CDR3 coding sequence is TGCGCCAGCAGCTTGTGGACAGGGGGCGGTCAGCCCCAGCATTTT.

The J gene is TRBJ2-3, the V gene TRBV18, with 7 positions matching TRBD2. V shed 4 bases, J shed 2 bases, and the junction held 0 bases outside the gene matches. The CDR3 runs 13 residues. In germline, CDR1 is KGHSH, CDR2 LQKENI. The CDR3 bases are TGTGCCAGCTCACGGGACTACACAGATACGCAGTATTTT. It codes for CASSRDYTDTQYF.

A few counts support this clone. The rearrangement uses TRBV4-2 and TRBJ1-1, with 8 bases that match TRBD1. CDR3 size: 14 residues. Looked up from germline, CDR1 is LGHNA and CDR2 is YNFKEQ. With 2 bases clipped from V and 3 bases from J, the junction kept 2 bases outside the gene matches. This CDR3 reads CASSQQGADTEAFF. Written as DNA, the CDR3 is TGTGCCAGCAGCCAACAGGGGGCAGACACTGAAGCTTTCTTT.

The genes are TRBV5-1 and TRBJ2-3; D might be TRBD2 (6 bases). The CDR3 is 13 amino acids. Trimming stripped 3 bases from V and 6 bases from J, with 11 bases between. Germline assignment: CDR1 SGHRS and CDR2 YFSETQ. This CDR3 reads CASSWRLEDTQYF. The CDR3 nucleotides are TGCGCCAGCAGCTGGAGACTAGAGGATACGCAGTATTTT.

The chain is built from TRBV27 and TRBJ2-1; 14 nucleotides match TRBD2. The CDR3 is 18 residues long. With 5 bases clipped from V and 0 bases from J, the junction kept 6 bases outside the gene matches. CDR1 MNHEY and CDR2 SMNVEV come from the germline V gene (reference sequence). The CDR3 protein is CASSPRTSGRSSYNEQFF. The CDR3 nucleotides read TGTGCCAGCAGTCCTCGGACTAGCGGGAGGAGCTCCTACAATGAGCAGTTCTTC.

The rearrangement links TRBV6-5 to TRBJ2-2; D gene uncertain. CDR1 is MNHEY and CDR2 is SVGAGI in the germline V gene. The CDR3 totals 12 residues. Trimming took off 0 bases at V and 6 bases at J, with 2 bases between the two ends. The CDR3 spells CASSYSAGELFF. Written as DNA, the CDR3 is TGTGCCAGCAGTTACTCCGCCGGGGAGCTGTTTTTT.